This T cell receptor beta chain originates from a study of siplizumab effects on memory and regulatory T cells (dated by TCRdb to the late 2010s). Broadly, across the study: The study examined how the anti-CD2 antibody siplizumab affects alloreactive T-cell subsets in allogeneic mixed lymphocyte reactions built from human PBMCs. General conclusions and limits of the study: Among mappable alloreactive CD4+ clones, an average Treg-derived fraction of less than 70% was observed with siplizumab, compared with 25% to 30% in control reactions. Greater diversity appeared to be present in unstimulated naive T cells than in memory T cells, and a substantial contribution to the alloresponse seemed to be made by naive cells. A naive or memory phenotype could not be assigned to roughly 75-95% of proliferating CD4+ or CD8+ clones. Whether proliferating Tregs from siplizumab cultures were suppressive was not functionally confirmed. Because sequences at frequencies below about 10^-5 were poorly captured, only a minor fraction of alloreactive clones could be mapped back to unstimulated subsets. Siplizumab significantly lowered the cumulative frequency of alloreactive sequences that could be traced to unstimulated CD4+ memory T cells.

Library prep was done by the immunoSEQ multiplex PCR assay. Some 100,000 TCR templates per sample were assayed by the deep sequencing platform. Genomic DNA extracted from sorted T cells was used for TCRbeta CDR3 sequencing. The paper's data handling went like this. The R programming language was used for clonal analysis of the TCRbeta CDR3 data. Unstimulated samples were compared with post-reaction CFSE-low samples to define alloreactive CD4+ and CD8+ clones. Regulatory or non-regulatory origin was assigned to alloreactive CD4+ clones by matching of sequences to sorted unstimulated Treg and non-Treg repertoires. Drawn from immuneACCESS, this table holds only the in-frame rearrangements with V and J called that TCRdb kept. Clones are partly lost; checked studies trace under half to an unresolved V gene and leave the rest unexplained. That table is the source of V, J and clone size, and D and trimming were worked out from the DNA. This sample holds about 110,000 clones; roughly 89% were observed only once. Together, the top ten hold 1% to 1.5% of the sample.

Sorted unstimulated T cells and proliferating T cells recovered from mixed lymphocyte reactions were subjected to TCRbeta CDR3 sequencing. Fresh whole blood from ten to eleven HLA-typed healthy donors served as the source for isolating PBMCs. A word on this clone: The antigen it binds to is not known. No per-base quality is available; no much larger clone lies one base away.

The material sequenced was CD4+ T cells sorted from blood. The TCR comes from a human donor in good health.

CDR3 region: CASSPRVGQENGYTF. DNA sequence: TGTGCCAGCTCACCACGGGTGGGACAGGAGAATGGCTACACCTTC. This chain is built from TRBV18 and TRBJ1-2; TRBD1 fits 8 bases in the junction. CDR1 KGHSH and CDR2 LQKENI were looked up in the germline V gene. CDR3 length: 15 amino acids, cysteine to phenylalanine. Just CDR3 DNA is preserved here, 45 bases in frame from base 1. At the junction V is shortened by 1 base and J by 6 bases; bases outside the gene matches: 7. Beyond the CDR3, the reference TRBV18 and TRBJ1-2 genes provide the residues; the full variable domain reads: NAGVMQNPRHLVRRRGQEARLRCSPMKGHSHVYWYRQLPEEGLKFMVYLQKENIIDESGMPKERFSAEFPKEGPSILRIQQVVRGDSAAYFCASSPRVGQENGYTFGSGTRLTVV.